A selection of T cell receptor beta chains follows, all from one sample in a study of blood T cell repertoires in COVID-19. Here immunoSEQ multiplex PCR was the method, and the copy in TCRdb shows in-frame clones only, minus some. The table has 160,000 or so clones, roughly 93% seen once. Sequenced material: peripheral blood. The source of these receptors is a man between 18 and 35 years old with acute or convalescent COVID-19. The CDR3 runs from the conserved cysteine through the conserved F or W. A D gene is named only where the DNA matches it firmly. Clone sizes are given selectively: once, few, many, or a class where the clone is expanded.

.	TRBV15	TRBJ1-5	once	TGTGCCACCAGCAGAGAGTTCAAAAATCAGCCCCAGCATTTT	CATSREFKNQPQHF
TRBD1	TRBV6-5	TRBJ1-4	.	TGTGCCAGCAGCCAGGGACAGGGATGGGAAAAACTGTTTTTT	CASSQGQGWEKLFF
TRBD1	TRBV24-1	TRBJ1-2	.	TGTGCCACCAGTGATACCGACAGGGGACAGGGCTACACCTTC	CATSDTDRGQGYTF
TRBD1	TRBV4-1	TRBJ2-1	.	TGCGCCAGCAGCCAAGATGGGACAGAGGATGAGCAGTTCTTC	CASSQDGTEDEQFF
.	TRBV9	TRBJ2-3	.	TGTGCCAGCAGCGTAGGAGGCCTTGGCACAGATACGCAGTATTTT	CASSVGGLGTDTQYF
.	TRBV6-5	TRBJ2-2	.	TGTGCCAGCAGTTACTCATGGAGCACCGGGGAGCTGTTTTTT	CASSYSWSTGELFF
.	TRBV15	TRBJ2-1	.	TGTGCCACCAGCATCCCGATAAACAACAGGGCAAATGAGCAGTTCTTC	CATSIPINNRANEQFF
TRBD1	TRBV7-9	TRBJ1-2	.	TGTGCCAGCAGCCGCAGACAGGGGATAGCCTATGGCTACACCTTC	CASSRRQGIAYGYTF
.	TRBV18	TRBJ2-7	.	TGTGCCAGCTCACCCTCCCAGTCCTCCTACGAGCAGTACTTC	CASSPSQSSYEQYF
.	TRBV27	TRBJ1-1	.	TGTGCCAGCAGTGCGCAGGGTCGTCCTGAAGCTTTCTTT	CASSAQGRPEAFF
.	TRBV25-1	TRBJ1-2	.	TGTGCCACCCACTTCGGGCAGGGTGGCTACACCTTC	CATHFGQGGYTF
TRBD1	TRBV5-6	TRBJ1-2	once	TGTGCCAGCAGCTTGAATAGGGACAGGGTTGTAAACTATGGCTACACCTTC	CASSLNRDRVVNYGYTF
TRBD2	TRBV3-1/TRBV3-2	TRBJ2-7	.	TGTGCCAGCAGCCCCTCGGGGGGGGGATTGTACGAGCAGTACTTC	CASSPSGGGLYEQYF
TRBD1	TRBV7-2	TRBJ1-6	.	TGTGCCAGCAGCTTACTGGGACAGCGCAATTCACCCCTCCACTTT	CASSLLGQRNSPLHF
TRBD2	TRBV30	TRBJ2-5	.	TGTGCCTGGAGTGTAGGGACTAGCGGGGGGGCCGGAGAGACCCAGTACTTC	CAWSVGTSGGAGETQYF
.	TRBV6-1	TRBJ1-3	few	TGTGCCAGCAGTGATGGAGTCTCTGGAAACACCATATATTTT	CASSDGVSGNTIYF
.	TRBV24-1	TRBJ2-3	.	TGTGCCACCAGTGATTTGGGACAGCCCACAGATACGCAGTATTTT	CATSDLGQPTDTQYF
.	TRBV5-1	TRBJ2-4	.	TGCGCCAGCAGCTTGTTCGGGGGAGGCGGGAATGGTGTGAACATTCAGTACTTC	CASSLFGGGGNGVNIQYF
TRBD1	TRBV5-1	TRBJ2-1	.	TGCGCCAGCAGCTTGGGCAAGGGACAGATGATTAGCAATGAGCAGTTCTTC	CASSLGKGQMISNEQFF
TRBD2	TRBV5-1	TRBJ2-5	few	TGCGCCAGCAGCTCCTCGACTAGCTTGGAGACCCAGTACTTC	CASSSSTSLETQYF
TRBD1	TRBV2	TRBJ1-5	.	TGTGCCAGCAGTTATCCGGGACAGGGTTCACTTAGCAATCAGCCCCAGCATTTT	CASSYPGQGSLSNQPQHF
.	TRBV6-1	TRBJ1-5	.	TGTGCCAGCAGTGAACGTAGCAATCAGCCCCAGCATTTT	CASSERSNQPQHF
.	TRBV29-1	TRBJ1-1	.	TGCAGCGTGAGCTACACTGAAGCTTTCTTT	CSVSYTEAFF
TRBD1	TRBV25-1	TRBJ1-5	.	TGTGCCAGCAGCGGACCCGACAGGGCCGGAACAAATCAGCCCCAGCATTTT	CASSGPDRAGTNQPQHF
.	TRBV5-5	TRBJ2-7	.	TGTGCCAGCAGCCCCGGAATACTAGCCGTTGTGTACGAGCAGTACTTC	CASSPGILAVVYEQYF
.	TRBV6-6	TRBJ2-7	.	TGTGCCAGCAGTTACTCGTTGGGCAGGGTCCCCTACGAGCAGTACTTC	CASSYSLGRVPYEQYF
TRBD1	TRBV7-2	TRBJ1-2	.	TGTGCCAGCAGCTTCCGGGACAGGAGACCGGGTCGGTATGGCTACACCTTC	CASSFRDRRPGRYGYTF
TRBD2	TRBV19	TRBJ2-7	.	TGTGCCAGTAGTATGGGGACTACAACAACCTACGAGCAGTACTTC	CASSMGTTTTYEQYF
TRBD2	TRBV10-3	TRBJ2-7	.	TGTGCCATCAGTGATCGCACTAGCGGGGACCCCTACGAGCAGTACTTC	CAISDRTSGDPYEQYF
.	TRBV18	TRBJ2-3	.	TGTGCCAGCTCACCAGGAGTTAGCACAGATACGCAGTATTTT	CASSPGVSTDTQYF
TRBD1	TRBV6-5	TRBJ2-7	once	TGTGCCAGCAGGGGGACAGGGGCCTACGAGCAGTACTTC	CASRGTGAYEQYF
TRBD1	TRBV20-1	TRBJ1-1	.	TGCAGTGCCAGTGACAGGGTCTTGAACACTGAAGCTTTCTTT	CSASDRVLNTEAFF
TRBD1	TRBV19	TRBJ2-5	once	TGTGCCAGTGGGACAGGAATGAGAGAGACCCAGTACTTC	CASGTGMRETQYF
TRBD1	TRBV5-1	TRBJ1-6	.	TGCGCCAGCAGCTCAACCGGGACAGGGGATATTTCTCTCCACTTT	CASSSTGTGDISLHF
TRBD1	TRBV2	TRBJ1-2	.	TGTGCCAGCAGTGAGGTAGACAGGGTATATGGCTACACCTTC	CASSEVDRVYGYTF
TRBD2	TRBV25-1	TRBJ2-5	.	TGTGCCAGCAGTGACCGCGGACTAGCGGGGGTAGGCCAAGAGACCCAGTACTTC	CASSDRGLAGVGQETQYF
.	TRBV11-2	TRBJ1-2	.	TGTGCCAGCAGCTCGACAGTGATCTATGGCTACACCTTC	CASSSTVIYGYTF
TRBD1	TRBV18	TRBJ1-1	.	TGTGCCAGCTCACCCCGGACAGGAGAAAACACTGAAGCTTTCTTT	CASSPRTGENTEAFF
.	TRBV19	TRBJ2-3	.	TGTGCCAGTAGTAAATCAATAGCGGGCACAGATACGCAGTATTTT	CASSKSIAGTDTQYF
TRBD1	TRBV30	TRBJ1-1	.	TGTGCCTGGGTCAAAAAATCCGGGACAGGGATCGCTGAAGCTTTCTTT	CAWVKKSGTGIAEAFF
TRBD1	TRBV4-2	TRBJ2-3	.	TGTGCCAGCAGCCTACCGCCGGGACAGGGTCAAGATACGCAGTATTTT	CASSLPPGQGQDTQYF
.	TRBV7-9	TRBJ1-2	.	TGTGCCAGCAGCTTCACGGAGGGATATGGCTACACCTTC	CASSFTEGYGYTF